The rows below give T cell receptor beta chains drawn from one sample of a study of blood T cells in healthy people across ages. TCRdb re-derived calls from the 5' RACE reads in MiXCR, one entry per CDR3 protein. The repertoire holds 1.5 million or so distinct CDR3 sequences, with approximately 43% as singletons. The sequencing input was blood. The source is a woman aged 18-29 years in good health. Each CDR3 is given with its conserved first and last residue. The D gene is left open where the match is weak. The size entry is marked missing in some rows and otherwise reads once, few, many or a size class.

.	.	TRBJ2-7	TRBV27	TGTGCCAGCAGCCCGAGACTAGTGGACGAGCAGTACTTC	CASSPRLVDEQYF
.	TRBD1	TRBJ1-2	TRBV24-1	TGTGCCACCAGTGATCGGACAGGGATGGACTATGGCTACACCTTC	CATSDRTGMDYGYTF
.	.	TRBJ2-1	TRBV6-1	TGTGCCAGCAACACTGGACCACCCAATGAGCAGTTCTTC	CASNTGPPNEQFF
.	TRBD2	TRBJ2-7	TRBV27	TGTGCCAGCAGTTCCTGGACTAGCGGGAGTATTGAGCAGTACTTC	CASSSWTSGSIEQYF
.	.	TRBJ2-1	TRBV20-1	TGCAGTGCCTCCCGGGACTGGGGGTACAATGAGCAGTTCTTC	CSASRDWGYNEQFF
.	.	TRBJ2-5	TRBV29-1	TGCAGCGTCCAGGATCTGTACCAAGAGACCCAGTACTTC	CSVQDLYQETQYF
.	TRBD1	TRBJ2-1	TRBV5-1	TGCGCCAGCAGTCCCGACAGGGTCGGCGAGCAGTTCTTC	CASSPDRVGEQFF
.	.	TRBJ2-5	TRBV7-9	TGTGCCAGCAGGTCGCTCCTAGACCAAGAGACCCAGTACTTC	CASRSLLDQETQYF
.	.	TRBJ1-2	TRBV6-2/TRBV6-3	TGTGCCAGCGTGGGAGTTGGCTTTGGCTACACCTTC	CASVGVGFGYTF
.	.	TRBJ2-3	TRBV7-8	TGTGCCAGCAGCTCGGTCCGGACAGATACGCAGTATTTT	CASSSVRTDTQYF
few	.	TRBJ2-1	TRBV12-3/TRBV12-4	TGTGCCAGCACTCTACGACGGGCTAGCAGGAATGAGCAGTTCTTC	CASTLRRASRNEQFF
few	.	TRBJ2-5	TRBV5-1	TGCGCCAGCAGCAAACTCCAAGAGACCCAGTACTTC	CASSKLQETQYF
.	TRBD2	TRBJ2-1	TRBV24-1	TGTGCCACCAGTGAGTCCGGGACTAGCGGCTACAATGAGCAGTTCTTC	CATSESGTSGYNEQFF
few	.	TRBJ2-2	TRBV7-8	TGTGCCAGCAGCCCGATGCCATCGGGATCGAACACCGGGGAGCTGTTTTTT	CASSPMPSGSNTGELFF
.	.	TRBJ2-3	TRBV5-1	TGCGCCAGCAGCTTGGCCGGAGGACGGGGGGCTCCCCATACGCAGTATTTT	CASSLAGGRGAPHTQYF
.	.	TRBJ1-2	TRBV4-3	TGCGCCAGCAGCCAAGATCAATTCGGGAATGGCTACACCTTC	CASSQDQFGNGYTF
.	.	TRBJ2-1	TRBV5-1	TGCGCCAGCAGAGCGTGGGGCGAAATTAATGAGCAGTTCTTC	CASRAWGEINEQFF
few	.	TRBJ2-1	TRBV7-2	TGTGCCAGCAGCTTAGGGTTTTTTCCTAGCGATGAGCAGTTCTTC	CASSLGFFPSDEQFF
.	TRBD2	TRBJ2-1	TRBV20-1	TGCAGTGCCACGCCTCTGAGCGGGGGGGAGTACAATGAGCAGTTCTTC	CSATPLSGGEYNEQFF
many	TRBD2	TRBJ2-1	TRBV5-8	TGTGCCAGCAGGCGACTAGCGGGGGGTTACAATGAGCAGTTCTTC	CASRRLAGGYNEQFF
few	.	TRBJ2-3	TRBV3-1	TGTGCCAGCAGCCACAGTACTAGTGCTTACACAGATACGCAGTATTTT	CASSHSTSAYTDTQYF
.	.	TRBJ2-7	TRBV5-1	TGCGCCAGCAGCTTGACCAGGGGACTTTACGAGCAGTACTTC	CASSLTRGLYEQYF
.	.	TRBJ2-7	TRBV29-1	TGCAGCGCCAACAGGAGGGGCGAGCAGTACTTC	CSANRRGEQYF
once	TRBD1	TRBJ1-2	TRBV6-5	TGTGCCAGCATCAGGACAGGGGGCCGCTATGGCTACACCTTC	CASIRTGGRYGYTF
many	TRBD2	TRBJ2-3	TRBV20-1	TGCAGTGCTAACCCCCCTAGCGGGGGGGGATCAGATACGCAGTATTTT	CSANPPSGGGSDTQYF
.	.	TRBJ2-3	TRBV12-3/TRBV12-4	TGTGCCAGCAGTCCCCGCCGGGACACAGATACGCAGTATTTT	CASSPRRDTDTQYF
once	TRBD2	TRBJ2-3	TRBV6-5	TGTGCCAGCAGTTACTCGGGGGGGATTGGGACAGATACGCAGTATTTT	CASSYSGGIGTDTQYF
many	.	TRBJ2-3	TRBV7-2	TGTGCCAGCAGCTTAGTCGTGAATACGCAGTATTTT	CASSLVVNTQYF
.	TRBD2	TRBJ2-2	TRBV10-3	TGTGCCATCAGTGAGACCAGCGGGGATAACACCGGGGAGCTGTTTTTT	CAISETSGDNTGELFF
.	.	TRBJ2-7	TRBV20-1	TGCAGTGCTAGAGGTGGAGTCGTGGGATACAATGAGCAGTACTTC	CSARGGVVGYNEQYF
few	TRBD2	TRBJ2-1	TRBV7-9	TGTGCCAGCAGTTTCTTAGCGGGGGGGCCGGGTGAGCAGTTCTTC	CASSFLAGGPGEQFF
.	TRBD1	TRBJ2-4	TRBV6-1	TGTGCCAGCAGTGTCGGACAGGGGGGCAAAAACATTCAGTACTTC	CASSVGQGGKNIQYF
few	TRBD2	TRBJ2-1	TRBV28	TGTGCCAGCAGTTTCGAGGCGGGAGCGAAGGGCTGGGCCAATGAGCAGTTCTTC	CASSFEAGAKGWANEQFF
few	.	TRBJ2-1	TRBV6-1	TGTGCCAGCACCGCCCGCTACTACAATGAGCAGTTCTTC	CASTARYYNEQFF
.	TRBD2	TRBJ2-1	TRBV6-2/TRBV6-3	TGTGCCAGCAGTGGGCCCACGGGAGGCCAATTCTACAATGAGCAGTTCTTC	CASSGPTGGQFYNEQFF
.	.	TRBJ2-7	TRBV27	TGTGCCAGCAGTTTTGGTCAGTTCAGCTACGAGCAGTACTTC	CASSFGQFSYEQYF
.	.	TRBJ1-5	TRBV6-2/TRBV6-3	TGTGCCAGCAGAACCGGGACAACCTATAGCAATCAGCCCCAGCATTTT	CASRTGTTYSNQPQHF